This TCR beta chain was recorded in a study of blood T cells in healthy people across ages. Overall study findings and caveats: Whereas aged donors had fewer naive CD4+ cells, long-lived donors had more of them and higher diversity. In older individuals, TCR beta diversity per million T cells was lower, falling roughly linearly with age. Donor CMV status was unknown, possibly confounding expanded clonotype changes.

Note on this clonotype: Its antigen is currently unknown.

A sample-barcoded 5' primer and a J-beta primer mix were used in a second PCR of roughly 7 to 11 cycles. Tagging of each cDNA molecule was performed by a template-switch adaptor with 12 random nucleotides. TCRdb passed the 5' RACE reads through MiXCR, listing each CDR3 protein once. In the table there are about 1.4 million distinct CDR3 sequences, approximately 59% of which are singletons. The V and J ends lost 7 bases and 0 bases, in that order; junction bases with no gene match: 6. The length of the CDR3 is 15 residues. The receptor was isolated from a man between 18 and 35 years old in good health. The sequenced sample was blood. The V call is TRBV12-3 or TRBV12-4, the J call TRBJ2-1; 7 nucleotides match TRBD2. The DNA of the CDR3 is TGTGCCAGCACGGAGCGGGGCTTCTCCTACAATGAGCAGTTCTTC. Protein: CASTERGFSYNEQFF.